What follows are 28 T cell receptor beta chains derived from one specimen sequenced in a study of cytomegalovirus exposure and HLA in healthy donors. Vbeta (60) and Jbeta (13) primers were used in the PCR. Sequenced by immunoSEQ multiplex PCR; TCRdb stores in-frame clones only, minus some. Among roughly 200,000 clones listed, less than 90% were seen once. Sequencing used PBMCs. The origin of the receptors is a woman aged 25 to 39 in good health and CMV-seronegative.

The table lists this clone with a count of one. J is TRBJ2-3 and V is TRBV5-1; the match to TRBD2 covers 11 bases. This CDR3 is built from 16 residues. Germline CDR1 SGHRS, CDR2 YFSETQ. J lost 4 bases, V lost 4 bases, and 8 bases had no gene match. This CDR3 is CASSPLAGGLADTQYF. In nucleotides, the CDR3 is TGCGCCAGCAGCCCTTTAGCGGGGGGGTTGGCAGATACGCAGTATTTT.

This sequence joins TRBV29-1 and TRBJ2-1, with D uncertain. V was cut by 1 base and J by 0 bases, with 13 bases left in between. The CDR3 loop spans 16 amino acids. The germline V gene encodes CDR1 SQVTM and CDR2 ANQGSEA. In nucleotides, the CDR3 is TGCAGCGTTGAAGGGCATCGACTCAGCTCCTACAATGAGCAGTTCTTC. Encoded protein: CSVEGHRLSSYNEQFF.

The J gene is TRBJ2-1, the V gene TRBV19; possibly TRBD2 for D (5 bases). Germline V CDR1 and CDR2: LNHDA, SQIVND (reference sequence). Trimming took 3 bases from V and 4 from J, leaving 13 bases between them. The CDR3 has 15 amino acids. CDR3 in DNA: TGTGCCAGTAGTATCGCCGGGATGGGGTACAATGAGCAGTTCTTC. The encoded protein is CASSIAGMGYNEQFF.

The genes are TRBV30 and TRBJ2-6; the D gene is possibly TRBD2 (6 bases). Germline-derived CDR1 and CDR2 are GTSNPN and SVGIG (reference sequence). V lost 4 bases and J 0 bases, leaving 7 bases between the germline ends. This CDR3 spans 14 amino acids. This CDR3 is CAWTRGSGANVLTF. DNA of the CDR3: TGTGCCTGGACGCGGGGCTCTGGGGCCAACGTCCTGACTTTC.

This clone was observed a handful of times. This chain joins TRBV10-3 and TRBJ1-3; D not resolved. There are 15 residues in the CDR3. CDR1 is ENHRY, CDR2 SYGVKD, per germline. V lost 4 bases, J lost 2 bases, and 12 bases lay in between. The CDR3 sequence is CAISGNWGAGNTIYF. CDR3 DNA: TGTGCCATCAGTGGTAATTGGGGAGCTGGAAACACCATATATTTT.

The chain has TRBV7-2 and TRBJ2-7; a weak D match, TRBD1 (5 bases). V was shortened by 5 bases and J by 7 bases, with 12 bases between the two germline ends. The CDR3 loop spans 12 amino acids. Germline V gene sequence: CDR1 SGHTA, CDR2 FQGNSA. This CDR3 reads CASSLHQGEQYF. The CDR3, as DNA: TGTGCCAGCAGCCTACACCAGGGAGAGCAGTACTTC. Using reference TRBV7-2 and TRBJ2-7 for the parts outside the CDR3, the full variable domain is GAGVSQSPSNKVTEKGKDVELRCDPISGHTALYWYRQSLGQGLEFLIYFQGNSAPDKSGLPSDRFSAERTGGSVSTLTIQRTQQEDSAVYLCASSLHQGEQYFGPGTRLTVT.

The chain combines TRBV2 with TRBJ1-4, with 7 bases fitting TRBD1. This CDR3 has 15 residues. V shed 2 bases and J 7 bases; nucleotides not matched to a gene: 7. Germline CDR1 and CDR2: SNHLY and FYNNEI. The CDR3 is CASSENRGNGEKLFF. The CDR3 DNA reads TGTGCCAGCAGTGAAAACAGGGGAAATGGTGAAAAACTGTTTTTT.

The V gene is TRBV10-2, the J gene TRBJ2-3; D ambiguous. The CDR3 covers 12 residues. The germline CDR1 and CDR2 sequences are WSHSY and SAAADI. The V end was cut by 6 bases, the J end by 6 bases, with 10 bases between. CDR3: CASRTFGDTQYF. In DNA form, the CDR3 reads TGCGCCAGCAGGACCTTCGGGGATACGCAGTATTTT.

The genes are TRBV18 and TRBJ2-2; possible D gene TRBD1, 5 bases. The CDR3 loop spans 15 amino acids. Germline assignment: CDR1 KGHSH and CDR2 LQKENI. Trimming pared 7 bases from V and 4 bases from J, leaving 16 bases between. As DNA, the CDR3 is TGTGCCAGCTTCCTGGACACGCTAACCACCGGGGAGCTGTTTTTT. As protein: CASFLDTLTTGELFF.

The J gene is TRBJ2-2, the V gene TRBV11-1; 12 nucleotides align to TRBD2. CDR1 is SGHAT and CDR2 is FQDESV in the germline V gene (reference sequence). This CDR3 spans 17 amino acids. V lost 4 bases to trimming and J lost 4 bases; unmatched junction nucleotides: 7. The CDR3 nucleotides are TGTGCCAGCAGCTCCTCCTCTAGCGGGAGGGGCACCGGGGAGCTGTTTTTT. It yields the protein CASSSSSSGRGTGELFF. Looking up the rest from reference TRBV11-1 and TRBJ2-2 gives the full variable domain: EAEVAQSPRYKITEKSQAVAFWCDPISGHATLYWYRQILGQGPELLVQFQDESVVDDSQLPKDRFSAERLKGVDSTLKIQPAELGDSAMYLCASSSSSSGRGTGELFFGEGSRLTVL.

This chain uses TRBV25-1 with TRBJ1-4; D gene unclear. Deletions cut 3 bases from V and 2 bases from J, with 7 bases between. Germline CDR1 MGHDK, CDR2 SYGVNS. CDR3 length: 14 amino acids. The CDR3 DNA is TGTGCCAGCAGTGACAGTACCACTAATGAAAAACTGTTTTTT. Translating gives CASSDSTTNEKLFF. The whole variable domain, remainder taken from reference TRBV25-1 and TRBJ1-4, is EADIYQTPRYLVIGTGKKITLECSQTMGHDKMYWYQQDPGMELHLIHYSYGVNSTEKGDLSSESTVSRIRTEHFPLTLESARPSHTSQYLCASSDSTTNEKLFFGSGTQLSVL.

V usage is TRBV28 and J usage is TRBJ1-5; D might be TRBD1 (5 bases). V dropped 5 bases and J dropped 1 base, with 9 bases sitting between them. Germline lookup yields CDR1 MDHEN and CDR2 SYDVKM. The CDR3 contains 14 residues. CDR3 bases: TGTGCCAGCAGTAGGGGTGTGAGCAATCAGCCCCAGCATTTT. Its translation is CASSRGVSNQPQHF.

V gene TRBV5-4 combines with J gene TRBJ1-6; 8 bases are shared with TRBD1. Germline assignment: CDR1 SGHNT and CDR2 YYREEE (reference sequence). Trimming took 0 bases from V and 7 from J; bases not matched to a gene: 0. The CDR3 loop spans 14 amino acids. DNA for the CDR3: TGTGCCAGCAGCTTGGGACAGGGGAATTCACCCCTCCACTTT. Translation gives CASSLGQGNSPLHF.

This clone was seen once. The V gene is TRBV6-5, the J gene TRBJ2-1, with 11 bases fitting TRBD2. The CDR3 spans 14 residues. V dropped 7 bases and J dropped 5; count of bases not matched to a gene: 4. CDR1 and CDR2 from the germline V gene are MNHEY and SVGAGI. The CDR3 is CASKGLAENNEQFF. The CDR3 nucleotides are TGTGCCAGCAAGGGACTAGCGGAAAACAATGAGCAGTTCTTC.

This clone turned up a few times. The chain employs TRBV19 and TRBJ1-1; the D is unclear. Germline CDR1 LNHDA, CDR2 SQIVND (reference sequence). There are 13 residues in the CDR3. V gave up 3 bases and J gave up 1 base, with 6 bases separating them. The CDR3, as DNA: TGTGCCAGTAGTATTGAGGGGAACACTGAAGCTTTCTTT. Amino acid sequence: CASSIEGNTEAFF. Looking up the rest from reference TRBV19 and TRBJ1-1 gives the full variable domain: DGGITQSPKYLFRKEGQNVTLSCEQNLNHDAMYWYRQDPGQGLRLIYYSQIVNDFQKGDIAEGYSVSREKKESFPLTVTSAQKNPTAFYLCASSIEGNTEAFFGQGTRLTVV.

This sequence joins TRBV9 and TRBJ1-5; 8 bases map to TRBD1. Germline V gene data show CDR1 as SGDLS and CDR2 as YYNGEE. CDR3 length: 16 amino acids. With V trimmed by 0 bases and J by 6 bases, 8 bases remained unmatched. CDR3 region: CASSVDRRGTGQPQHF. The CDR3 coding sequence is TGTGCCAGCAGCGTAGATCGCAGGGGGACAGGTCAGCCCCAGCATTTT.

The CDR3 region is CASSEDSSGELFF. The DNA of the CDR3 is TGTGCCAGCAGTGAAGACTCATCCGGGGAGCTGTTTTTT. The chain is built from TRBV6-1 and TRBJ2-2; D gene uncertain. This CDR3 contains 13 residues. CDR1 is MNHNS and CDR2 is SASEGT in the germline V gene. With 1 base removed from V and 6 bases from J, the gap between germline ends came to 6 bases.

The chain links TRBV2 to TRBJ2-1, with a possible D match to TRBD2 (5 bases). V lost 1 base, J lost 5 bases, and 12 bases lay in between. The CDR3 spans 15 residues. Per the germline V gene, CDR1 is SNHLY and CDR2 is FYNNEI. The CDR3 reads CASSEVGLQNNEQFF. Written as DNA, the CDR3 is TGTGCCAGCAGTGAAGTAGGACTCCAAAACAATGAGCAGTTCTTC. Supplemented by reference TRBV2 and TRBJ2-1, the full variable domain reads EPEVTQTPSHQVTQMGQEVILRCVPISNHLYFYWYRQILGQKVEFLVSFYNNEISEKSEIFDDQFSVERPDGSNFTLKIRSTKLEDSAMYFCASSEVGLQNNEQFFGPGTRLTVL.

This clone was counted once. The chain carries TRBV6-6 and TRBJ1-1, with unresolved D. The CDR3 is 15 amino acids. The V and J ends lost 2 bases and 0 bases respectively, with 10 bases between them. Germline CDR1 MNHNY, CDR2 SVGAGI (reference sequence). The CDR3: CASSYSPVLNTEAFF. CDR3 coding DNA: TGTGCCAGCAGTTACAGCCCGGTCTTGAACACTGAAGCTTTCTTT.

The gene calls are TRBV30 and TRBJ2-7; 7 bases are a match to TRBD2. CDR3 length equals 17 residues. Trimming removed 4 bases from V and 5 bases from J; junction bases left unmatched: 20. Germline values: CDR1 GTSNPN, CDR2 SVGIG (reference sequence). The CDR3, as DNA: TGTGCCTGGATCGAGGGAGTGCGGGGGTCTAACCAAAACGAGCAGTACTTC. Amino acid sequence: CAWIEGVRGSNQNEQYF.

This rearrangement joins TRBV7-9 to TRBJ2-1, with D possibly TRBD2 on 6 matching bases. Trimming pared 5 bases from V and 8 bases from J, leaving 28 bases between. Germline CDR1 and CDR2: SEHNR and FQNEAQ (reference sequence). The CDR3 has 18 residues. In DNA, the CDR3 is TGTGCCAGCAGCCCCCTGGCGGGAAGGGAGGACTATCTCGATGAGCAGTTCTTC. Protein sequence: CASSPLAGREDYLDEQFF.

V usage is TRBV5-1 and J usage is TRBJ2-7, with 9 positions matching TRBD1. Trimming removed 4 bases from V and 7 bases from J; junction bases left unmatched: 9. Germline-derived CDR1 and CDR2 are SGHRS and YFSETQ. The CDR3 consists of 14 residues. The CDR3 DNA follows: TGCGCCAGCAGCCAGGGACAGGGCCACTGGGAGCAGTACTTC. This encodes CASSQGQGHWEQYF.

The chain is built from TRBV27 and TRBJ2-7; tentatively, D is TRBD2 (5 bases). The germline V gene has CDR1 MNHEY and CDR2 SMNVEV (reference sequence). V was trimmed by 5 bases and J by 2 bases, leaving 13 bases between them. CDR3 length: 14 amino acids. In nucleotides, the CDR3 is TGTGCCAGCAGTCCCATTAGCGCGACCTACGAGCAGTACTTC. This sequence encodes CASSPISATYEQYF.

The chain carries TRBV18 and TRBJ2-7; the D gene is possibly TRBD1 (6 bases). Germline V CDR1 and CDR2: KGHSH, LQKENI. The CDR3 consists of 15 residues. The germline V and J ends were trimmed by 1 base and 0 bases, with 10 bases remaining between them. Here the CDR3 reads CASSPLPDSSYEQYF. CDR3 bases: TGTGCCAGCTCACCACTCCCGGACAGCTCCTACGAGCAGTACTTC.

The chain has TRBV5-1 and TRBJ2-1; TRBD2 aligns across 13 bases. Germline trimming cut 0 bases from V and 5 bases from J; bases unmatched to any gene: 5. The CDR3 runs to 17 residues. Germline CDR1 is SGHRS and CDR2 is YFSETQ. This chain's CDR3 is CASSLGLTSGGDNEQFF. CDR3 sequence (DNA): TGCGCCAGCAGCTTGGGTCTAACTAGCGGGGGGGACAATGAGCAGTTCTTC.

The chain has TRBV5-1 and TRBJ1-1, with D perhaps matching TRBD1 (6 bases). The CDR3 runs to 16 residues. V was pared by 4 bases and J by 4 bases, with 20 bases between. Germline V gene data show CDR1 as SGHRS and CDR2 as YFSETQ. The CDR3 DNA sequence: TGCGCCAGCAGCCCACTTCTTACAGGGCCGGGCACTGAAGCTTTCTTT. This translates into CASSPLLTGPGTEAFF.

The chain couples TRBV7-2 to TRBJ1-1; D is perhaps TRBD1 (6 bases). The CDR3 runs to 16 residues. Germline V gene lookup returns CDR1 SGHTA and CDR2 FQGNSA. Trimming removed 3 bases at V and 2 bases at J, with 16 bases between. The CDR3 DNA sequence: TGTGCCAGCAGCTTTCTGAGCGGGACACCTAACACTGAAGCTTTCTTT. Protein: CASSFLSGTPNTEAFF.

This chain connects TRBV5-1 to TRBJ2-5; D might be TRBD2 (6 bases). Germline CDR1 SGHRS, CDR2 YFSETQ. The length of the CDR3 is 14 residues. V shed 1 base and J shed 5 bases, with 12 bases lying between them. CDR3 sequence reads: CASSLSLAEETQYF. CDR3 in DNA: TGCGCCAGCAGCTTGTCGTTAGCGGAGGAGACCCAGTACTTC.